The 16 T cell receptor beta chains given below trace back to one sample, sequenced in a study of human T cells and chemical hapten exposure. Time point described: patch test 2, 6 weeks after DPC sensitization. Described treatment: therapeutic diphenylcyclopropenone sensitization with weekly scalp DPC. A single record per CDR3 protein comes from TCRdb applying MiXCR to the RACE reads. The sample has 35,000 to 45,000 distinct CDR3 sequences; more than 8.5% are singletons. The sample in question was whole blood, obtained in connection with sensitization to the hapten diphenylcyclopropenone (DPC). The receptors were sampled from a woman aged 40 to 49 with alopecia areata. Some clones in this sample may be carry-over from other donors' samples.

The CDR3: CASSQVRTKGAFF. DNA of the CDR3: TGTGCCAGCAGCCAAGTCCGGACAAAAGGAGCTTTCTTT. The genes are TRBV3-1 and TRBJ1-1, with D possibly TRBD1 on 5 matching bases. From germline, CDR1 is LGHDT and CDR2 YNNKEL (reference sequence). The CDR3 is 13 amino acids. V lost 1 base and J lost 10, with 13 bases in between.

This clonotype was found many times. J is TRBJ1-5 and V is TRBV6-2 or TRBV6-3; the match to TRBD1 covers 7 bases. The CDR3 has 12 amino acids. The germline gives CDR1 MNHEY, CDR2 SVGEGT. J gave up 4 bases and V 9 bases, and 3 bases lay outside the gene matches. CDR3 sequence (DNA): TGTGCCAGTCGACAGGGAAATCAGCCCCAGCATTTT. Its translation: CASRQGNQPQHF.

Only a few counts were recorded for this clonotype. The gene calls are TRBV5-1 and TRBJ2-1; no clear D gene. The CDR3 spans 11 residues. The V end lost 3 bases, the J end lost 9 bases, and 7 bases lay between the germline ends. Germline CDR1 SGHRS, CDR2 YFSETQ. This CDR3 reads CASSWGSEQFF. CDR3 coding DNA: TGCGCCAGCAGCTGGGGTAGTGAGCAGTTCTTC.

This clonotype was recorded at least ten times. V is TRBV14 and J is TRBJ2-7; the D gene is possibly TRBD2 (5 bases). This CDR3 contains 14 residues. Germline CDR1 SGHDN, CDR2 FVKESK. V lost 4 bases and J lost 4, with 14 bases in between. The CDR3 region has the DNA TGTGCCAGCAGCCTCGGAGGAAACCTTTACGAGCAGTACTTC. Translated, it gives CASSLGGNLYEQYF.

The rearrangement joins TRBV6-4 to TRBJ2-2, with D unclear. This CDR3 is built from 13 residues. V lost 3 bases, J lost 0 bases, and 2 bases lay in between. The germline gives CDR1 MRHNA, CDR2 SNTAGT. The CDR3: CASSESNTGELFF. The DNA for the CDR3 is TGTGCCAGCAGTGAATCGAACACCGGGGAGCTGTTTTTT.

This clonotype was seen only a few times. The V call is TRBV19, the J call TRBJ2-6, with TRBD1 matching over 7 bases. The CDR3 covers 19 residues. The V and J ends lost 5 bases and 4 bases, in that order; junction bases with no gene match: 17. The germline gives CDR1 LNHDA, CDR2 SQIVND (reference sequence). As DNA, the CDR3 is TGTGCCAGTAGTCTCCGGGACAGTCATTGGTCGGCCGGGGCCAACGTCCTGACTTTC. This translates into CASSLRDSHWSAGANVLTF.

This clonotype has a count of ten or more. The rearrangement joins TRBV5-1 to TRBJ2-7, with TRBD2 matching 7 bases. CDR3 size: 14 residues. Germline CDR1 and CDR2: SGHRS and YFSETQ. With 0 bases clipped from V and 7 bases from J, the junction kept 7 bases outside the gene matches. In DNA, the CDR3 is TGCGCCAGCAGCTTGGGACTAGCAGCGGTGGAGCAGTACTTC. The encoded protein is CASSLGLAAVEQYF.

This clonotype showed up many times. The chain joins TRBV30 to TRBJ1-6, with a possible D match to TRBD1 (5 bases). This CDR3 is built from 13 residues. Germline CDR1 is GTSNPN and CDR2 is SVGIG (reference sequence). Trimming took off 3 bases at V and 7 bases at J, with 10 bases between the two ends. CDR3 bases: TGTGCCTGGAGGGGGCACTTCAATTCACCCCTCCACTTT. Amino acids: CAWRGHFNSPLHF. The variable domain in full, completed from reference TRBV30 and TRBJ1-6, reads SQTIHQWPATLVQPVGSPLSLECTVEGTSNPNLYWYRQAAGRGLQLLFYSVGIGQISSEVPQNLSASRPQDRQFILSSKKLLLSDSGFYLCAWRGHFNSPLHFGNGTRLTVT.

The rearrangement links TRBV28 to TRBJ2-7; 8 bases are a match to TRBD1. Trimming cost V 8 bases and J 3 bases; bases outside gene matches: 3. In germline, CDR1 is MDHEN, CDR2 SYDVKM. CDR3 length: 12 amino acids. CDR3 sequence (DNA): TGTGCCAGCGGGGGACAGGTCTACGAGCAGTACTTC. It translates to CASGGQVYEQYF.

This clonotype was seen a handful of times. The V call is TRBV9, the J call TRBJ2-3, with 9 bases fitting TRBD2. Germline-derived CDR1 and CDR2 are SGDLS and YYNGEE. The length of the CDR3 is 15 residues. V dropped 2 bases and J dropped 4; count of bases not matched to a gene: 5. CDR3: CASSVSGTSSDTQYF. CDR3 DNA sequence: TGTGCCAGCAGCGTTTCCGGGACTAGCTCAGATACGCAGTATTTT.

This clonotype was seen repeatedly, ten times or more. CDR3 amino acids: CATTRSSTDTQYF. Written as DNA, the CDR3 is TGTGCCACCACACGTAGCAGCACAGATACGCAGTATTTT. The chain links TRBV28 to TRBJ2-3, with D uncertain. Looked up from germline, CDR1 is MDHEN and CDR2 is SYDVKM. The length of the CDR3 is 13 residues. Trimming cost V 10 bases and J 0 bases, with 11 bases left between them.

This clonotype appeared many times. CDR3 loop: CATSPPRNSPLHF. DNA of the CDR3: TGTGCCACCAGCCCGCCCCGGAATTCACCCCTCCACTTT. V gene TRBV15 combines with J gene TRBJ1-6; no definite D call. Germline loops: CDR1 LNHNV, CDR2 YYDKDF (reference sequence). V lost 5 bases, J lost 7 bases, and 9 bases lay in between. The CDR3 runs 13 residues.

This clonotype was recorded many times. The genes are TRBV29-1 and TRBJ2-1; the D gene is possibly TRBD2 (6 bases). V lost 7 bases and J lost 8, with 18 bases in between. Germline CDR1 reads SQVTM; CDR2 reads ANQGSEA. The CDR3 consists of 13 residues. The DNA for the CDR3 is TGCAGCGAATCCGGGGCCACGGGGGATGAGCAGTTCTTC. This gives the protein CSESGATGDEQFF.

This clonotype showed up many times. The rearrangement uses TRBV7-8 and TRBJ2-1; 7 bases are a match to TRBD2. In germline, CDR1 is SGHVS, CDR2 FQNEAQ. CDR3 length equals 15 residues. Trimming took 1 base from V and 2 from J; bases not matched to a gene: 2. CDR3 protein: CASSLVAGTYNEQFF. The CDR3 nucleotides read TGTGCCAGCAGCTTAGTAGCGGGTACCTACAATGAGCAGTTCTTC. Full variable domain (missing parts from reference TRBV7-8 and TRBJ2-1): GAGVSQSPRYKVAKRGQDVALRCDPISGHVSLFWYQQALGQGPEFLTYFQNEAQLDKSGLPSDRFFAERPEGSVSTLKIQRTQQEDSAVYLCASSLVAGTYNEQFFGPGTRLTVL.

This clonotype was recorded at least ten times. The V call is TRBV7-2, the J call TRBJ2-7, with 10 bases fitting TRBD2. V lost 8 bases to trimming and J lost 4 bases; unmatched junction nucleotides: 8. CDR1 and CDR2 from the germline V gene are SGHTA and FQGNSA. CDR3 size: 14 residues. The CDR3 loop reads CASAPQRGGYEQYF. As DNA, the CDR3 is TGTGCCAGCGCACCCCAGCGGGGGGGGTACGAGCAGTACTTC.

The table lists this clonotype with many counts. The genes are TRBV9 and TRBJ1-1, with TRBD1 as a possible D gene (5 bases). The V gene lost 4 bases and the J gene lost 4 bases, with 11 bases spanning the gap. The length of the CDR3 is 13 residues. Per germline, CDR1 SGDLS and CDR2 YYNGEE. The CDR3 reads CASSPSQGTEAFF. The CDR3 DNA follows: TGTGCCAGCAGCCCGTCTCAGGGCACTGAAGCTTTCTTT.